This TCR beta chain was identified during a study of beta chain features in type 1 diabetes. Donors contributed one heparinised blood draw apiece, averaging about 100 mL. Broader study findings: Researchers reported that naive, central memory and Treg TCRB repertoires appeared more similar in patients than in healthy donors. Type 1 diabetes patients had TCRB CDR3s that were shorter (moderately but significantly so) in all four CD4+ subsets. Researchers cautioned that cDNA sequencing could over-represent cells with high TCR expression.

Isolated RNA was reverse transcribed in full, so expressed TCRB transcripts were sequenced. Assay used: immunoSEQ multiplex PCR; TCRdb lists only in-frame clones, some missing. In the table there are approximately 170,000 clones, 7.8% of which are singletons. With 4 bases clipped from V and 4 bases from J, the junction kept 5 bases outside the gene matches. The CDR3 runs to 16 residues. Per germline, CDR1 MDHEN and CDR2 SYDVKM. Only a few counts were recorded for this clone. Antigen unknown. Source material: central memory CD4+ T cells from blood. The sequence came from a woman in her thirties or forties with type 1 diabetes. The chain joins TRBV28 to TRBJ2-1, with TRBD2 matching 12 bases. Here the CDR3 reads CASSSPGLAGYNEQFF. DNA for the CDR3: TGTGCCAGCAGTTCGCCCGGACTAGCGGGATACAATGAGCAGTTCTTC.